This T cell receptor beta chain derives from a study of blood T cell repertoires in COVID-19. As for the study in general: T cells, B-cell-depleted T cells, or PBMCs supplied cDNA or gDNA.

Trimming removed 5 bases from V and 3 bases from J, with 13 bases in between. Germline loops: CDR1 ENHRY, CDR2 SYGVKD. CDR3 length: 14 residues. As originally analysed: Estimation of nucleated cell counts was performed using reference gene primer amplification. Generated by immunoSEQ multiplex PCR, the TCRdb table keeps only in-frame clones and is missing some. The V and J calls and the clone size are those of that table, but D and trimming were determined from the DNA. The table includes tens of thousands of clones, 82% detected once. Sequencing used peripheral blood. This TCR derives from a man aged 45-65 years with active or convalescent COVID-19. The rearrangement links TRBV10-3 to TRBJ1-2, with D unresolved. CDR3 DNA: TGTGCCATCAGTCCTCACGAAGAGGACTATGGCTACACCTTC. Translation gives CAISPHEEDYGYTF.